Below are 10 T cell receptor beta chains sequenced from a single sample in a study of T cell responses to AZD1222 COVID-19 vaccine. Assay: immunoSEQ multiplex PCR; the TCRdb copy retains only in-frame clones and omits some. Here the sample spans roughly 120,000 clones, more than 75% being singletons. Source: peripheral blood, taken on day 0 of AZD1222 vaccination. The receptors originated from an adult in good health.

The V and J genes are TRBV11-3 and TRBJ2-7, with a tentative D call TRBD1 (6 bases). Germline V gene lookup returns CDR1 SGHNT and CDR2 YENEEA. The CDR3 sequence is 13 residues long. V was cut by 5 bases and J by 0 bases, with 8 bases left in between. Written as DNA, the CDR3 is TGTGCCAGCAGCCACAGGGTCTCCTACGAGCAGTACTTC. Translating it yields CASSHRVSYEQYF.

The chain combines TRBV11-2 with TRBJ2-1, with D maybe TRBD2 (6 bases). The V end was cut by 5 bases, the J end by 3 bases, with 8 bases between. This CDR3 contains 13 residues. Germline assignment: CDR1 SGHAT and CDR2 FQNNGV. CDR3 DNA: TGTGCCAGCAGCGGACTAAACTACAATGAGCAGTTCTTC. This translates into CASSGLNYNEQFF. The variable domain in full, with the rest retrieved from reference TRBV11-2 and TRBJ2-1, is EAGVAQSPRYKIIEKRQSVAFWCNPISGHATLYWYQQILGQGPKLLIQFQNNGVVDDSQLPKDRFSAERLKGVDSTLKIQPAKLEDSAVYLCASSGLNYNEQFFGPGTRLTVL.

The chain employs TRBV19 and TRBJ2-3; D uncertain. The V gene's germline CDR1 is LNHDA and CDR2 SQIVND (reference sequence). V lost 3 bases and J 2 bases, leaving 12 bases between the germline ends. This CDR3 comprises 15 residues. CDR3 sequence: CASSISQPNTDTQYF. The CDR3 nucleotides are TGTGCCAGTAGTATTTCGCAGCCAAACACAGATACGCAGTATTTT.

V and J are TRBV10-2 and TRBJ1-5, with D possibly matching TRBD1 (5 bases). Trimming left V 6 bases short and J 7 bases short, with 13 bases between. The germline V gene encodes CDR1 WSHSY and CDR2 SAAADI. The CDR3 totals 13 residues. This chain's CDR3 is CASRVSDSQPQHF. The CDR3 bases are TGCGCCAGCAGAGTGTCCGACAGCCAGCCCCAGCATTTT.

The genes are TRBV11-3 and TRBJ2-2, with TRBD1 matching over 7 bases. CDR3 length equals 13 residues. Germline CDR1 is SGHNT and CDR2 is YENEEA. V shed 5 bases, J shed 5 bases, and the junction held 2 bases outside the gene matches. CDR3 sequence reads: CASSVRGTGELFF. In DNA, the CDR3 is TGTGCCAGCAGCGTCAGGGGGACCGGGGAGCTGTTTTTT. The whole variable domain, filled in from reference TRBV11-3 and TRBJ2-2, reads EAGVVQSPRYKIIEKKQPVAFWCNPISGHNTLYWYLQNLGQGPELLIRYENEEAVDDSQLPKDRFSAERLKGVDSTLKIQPAELGDSAVYLCASSVRGTGELFFGEGSRLTVL.

V is TRBV2 and J is TRBJ1-2; TRBD1 matches 8 bases. Losses at the gene ends were 6 bases for V and 6 bases for J; bases not matched to a gene: 6. The CDR3 is 13 amino acids. CDR1 is SNHLY, CDR2 FYNNEI, per germline. CDR3 sequence reads: CASRRTGKDGYTF. The CDR3 DNA reads as TGTGCCAGCAGACGGACAGGGAAAGATGGCTACACCTTC. The full variable domain, with the rest looked up from reference TRBV2 and TRBJ1-2, is EPEVTQTPSHQVTQMGQEVILRCVPISNHLYFYWYRQILGQKVEFLVSFYNNEISEKSEIFDDQFSVERPDGSNFTLKIRSTKLEDSAMYFCASRRTGKDGYTFGSGTRLTVV.

The CDR3 protein is CAWSVRGTGVRGYTF. The DNA of the CDR3 is TGTGCCTGGAGTGTACGCGGGACAGGGGTACGGGGCTACACCTTC. The chain links TRBV30 to TRBJ1-2; 10 nucleotides align to TRBD1. J gave up 8 bases and V 0 bases, and 9 bases lay outside the gene matches. The germline gives CDR1 GTSNPN, CDR2 SVGIG (reference sequence). CDR3 length: 15 residues.

This clone was counted only a few times. The chain employs TRBV7-8 and TRBJ1-1, with D possibly TRBD1 on 6 matching bases. CDR1 and CDR2 from the germline V gene are SGHVS and FQNEAQ. The germline V and J ends were trimmed by 1 base and 3 bases, with 15 bases remaining between them. The length of the CDR3 is 16 residues. The CDR3 sequence is CASSLGGGGRHTEAFF. DNA of the CDR3: TGTGCCAGCAGCTTAGGGGGAGGGGGGAGGCACACTGAAGCTTTCTTT. The variable domain in full, with the rest retrieved from reference TRBV7-8 and TRBJ1-1, is GAGVSQSPRYKVAKRGQDVALRCDPISGHVSLFWYQQALGQGPEFLTYFQNEAQLDKSGLPSDRFFAERPEGSVSTLKIQRTQQEDSAVYLCASSLGGGGRHTEAFFGQGTRLTVV.

The genes are TRBV11-3 and TRBJ2-7; 12 bases map to TRBD2. Germline assignment: CDR1 SGHNT and CDR2 YENEEA. With V trimmed by 5 bases and J by 5 bases, 7 bases remained unmatched. This CDR3 comprises 15 residues. CDR3 in amino acids: CASSLASGRAHEQYF. In nucleotides, the CDR3 is TGTGCCAGCAGCCTAGCTAGCGGGAGGGCCCACGAGCAGTACTTC.

The rearrangement uses TRBV14 and TRBJ2-1, with 11 bases lining up with TRBD2. The CDR3 has 18 amino acids. V lost 1 base, J lost 1 base, and 6 bases stayed unmatched. Per the germline V gene, CDR1 is SGHDN and CDR2 is FVKESK. The CDR3 DNA reads TGTGCCAGCAGCCAAGGATTTGTAGCGGGAGGGTCCTACAATGAGCAGTTCTTC. Protein product: CASSQGFVAGGSYNEQFF.